This T cell receptor beta chain stems from a study of blood T cells in healthy people across ages. The table lists this clonotype with many counts. Its cognate antigen is unknown. Trimming cost V 1 base and J 1 base; bases outside gene matches: 7. Per the germline V gene, CDR1 is LGHNA and CDR2 is YNFKEQ. The CDR3 contains 17 residues. With a J-beta primer mix and a sample-barcoded 5' primer, a second PCR ran roughly 6 to 11 cycles. TCRdb analysed the 5' RACE reads with MiXCR anew, one entry per CDR3 protein. The sample carries roughly 650,000 distinct CDR3 sequences, approximately 29% recorded once. Findings and caveats of the study: Per million T cells, the diversity of TCR beta decreased roughly linearly as age advanced.

The study isolated at least 7 million PBMCs from each sample. Material for sequencing was blood. This rearrangement joins TRBV4-2 to TRBJ2-3; TRBD2 matches at 8 bases. This TCR derives from a woman of 80 years or more in good health. DNA of the CDR3: TGTGCCAGCAGCCAAGTAGCCGGGGGGGCCGGCACAGATACGCAGTATTTT. Translation gives CASSQVAGGAGTDTQYF.